This entry lists 18 T cell receptor beta chains sequenced from one sample in a study of cytomegalovirus exposure and HLA in healthy donors. PCR was performed using 60 Vbeta and 13 Jbeta primers. The table came from immunoSEQ multiplex PCR; TCRdb's copy has only in-frame clones and leaves some out. The sample includes around 150,000 clones, around 80% of them seen just once. Source material: PBMCs. Every receptor here comes from a woman in her 40s in good health and CMV-seronegative.

The CDR3 DNA follows: TGTGCCAGTAGTATAATGATCCCCAGGGCAGCTAACTATGGCTACACCTTC. Its translation: CASSIMIPRAANYGYTF. The rearrangement joins TRBV19 to TRBJ1-2; D is possibly TRBD1 (5 bases). This CDR3 has 17 amino acids. CDR1 is LNHDA and CDR2 is SQIVND in the germline V gene (reference sequence). V was clipped by 2 bases and J by 0 bases, with 16 bases between them.

This clone was seen a handful of times. The chain links TRBV25-1 to TRBJ2-7; 7 nucleotides agree with TRBD1. The V segment lost 3 bases and the J segment 2 bases; nucleotides outside the gene matches: 10. CDR1 and CDR2 from the germline V gene are MGHDK and SYGVNS. The CDR3 sequence is 16 residues long. Here the CDR3 reads CASSDRSGQPTYEQYF. CDR3 coding DNA: TGTGCCAGCAGTGACCGTTCGGGACAGCCTACCTACGAGCAGTACTTC.

The rearrangement joins TRBV5-1 to TRBJ1-3, with 10 bases fitting TRBD1. This CDR3 has 15 residues. The V and J ends lost 3 bases and 3 bases, in that order; junction bases with no gene match: 3. Looked up from germline, CDR1 is SGHRS and CDR2 is YFSETQ. DNA for the CDR3: TGCGCCAGCAGCTCAGGGACAGGGGTTGGAAACACCATATATTTT. Its protein is CASSSGTGVGNTIYF. Looking up the rest from reference TRBV5-1 and TRBJ1-3 gives the full variable domain: KAGVTQTPRYLIKTRGQQVTLSCSPISGHRSVSWYQQTPGQGLQFLFEYFSETQRNKGNFPGRFSGRQFSNSRSEMNVSTLELGDSALYLCASSSGTGVGNTIYFGEGSWLTVV.

The V gene is TRBV27, the J gene TRBJ2-7, with D maybe TRBD2 (6 bases). V was shortened by 5 bases and J by 6 bases, with 17 bases between the two germline ends. There are 14 residues in the CDR3. Germline CDR1 and CDR2: MNHEY and SMNVEV (reference sequence). This CDR3 is CASSATPLGGEQYF. In nucleotides, the CDR3 is TGTGCCAGCAGTGCGACACCCTTGGGGGGCGAGCAGTACTTC.

The rearrangement links TRBV18 to TRBJ2-3; 7 positions match TRBD2. Germline CDR1 reads KGHSH; CDR2 reads LQKENI. CDR3 size: 15 residues. Losses at the gene ends were 3 bases for V and 2 bases for J; bases not matched to a gene: 5. The CDR3 DNA reads TGTGCCAGCTCACCGCCAGCGGGGAACACAGATACGCAGTATTTT. This sequence encodes CASSPPAGNTDTQYF.

The DNA of the CDR3 is TGCGCCAGCAGCTTGGGGACAGGGGCTATGTCGGAGACCCAGTACTTC. Protein sequence: CASSLGTGAMSETQYF. The chain is built from TRBV5-1 and TRBJ2-5, with 9 bases lining up with TRBD1. Trimming removed 0 bases from V and 5 bases from J; junction bases left unmatched: 8. The CDR3 is 16 residues long. Germline loops: CDR1 SGHRS, CDR2 YFSETQ.

This clone appeared once. V usage is TRBV9 and J usage is TRBJ2-7; D is unresolved. This CDR3 region has 13 residues. Deletions cut 0 bases from V and 4 bases from J, with 8 bases between. The germline gives CDR1 SGDLS, CDR2 YYNGEE. The CDR3 reads CASSVALEYEQYF. CDR3 in DNA: TGTGCCAGCAGCGTAGCTCTAGAGTACGAGCAGTACTTC.

The chain employs TRBV15 and TRBJ2-2; 7 nucleotides match TRBD1. This CDR3 region has 16 residues. V shed 0 bases and J 3 bases; nucleotides not matched to a gene: 4. CDR1 and CDR2 (germline): LNHNV, YYDKDF (reference sequence). This CDR3 reads CATSRDRGRYTGELFF. CDR3 coding DNA: TGTGCCACCAGCAGAGATAGGGGGCGGTACACCGGGGAGCTGTTTTTT. The complete variable domain, with remaining parts taken from reference TRBV15 and TRBJ2-2, reads DAMVIQNPRYQVTQFGKPVTLSCSQTLNHNVMYWYQQKSSQAPKLLFHYYDKDFNNEADTPDNFQSRRPNTSFCFLDIRSPGLGDTAMYLCATSRDRGRYTGELFFGEGSRLTVL.

The chain links TRBV11-3 to TRBJ2-5, with 7 bases matching TRBD1. The CDR3 totals 15 residues. Germline V lookup: CDR1 SGHNT, CDR2 YENEEA. The V gene end was trimmed by 4 bases and the J gene end by 5 bases; junction bases not matched to a gene: 10. The CDR3 nucleotides are TGTGCCAGCAGCTCACGGACAGGCAATGTCGAGACCCAGTACTTC. Translated: CASSSRTGNVETQYF.

The chain employs TRBV27 and TRBJ2-7, with D possibly being TRBD1 (6 bases). Germline CDR1 is MNHEY and CDR2 is SMNVEV (reference sequence). This CDR3 is built from 13 residues. V was pared by 5 bases and J by 2 bases, with 10 bases between. The CDR3 reads CASSPGATYEQYF. As DNA, the CDR3 is TGTGCCAGCAGTCCAGGGGCTACCTACGAGCAGTACTTC.

The chain is built from TRBV6-5 and TRBJ2-7, with D perhaps matching TRBD1 (6 bases). This CDR3 spans 14 amino acids. Per germline, CDR1 MNHEY and CDR2 SVGAGI. V was clipped by 5 bases and J by 5 bases, with 16 bases between them. The CDR3 region is CASSHRARDNEQYF. As DNA, the CDR3 is TGTGCCAGCAGTCACAGGGCAAGAGATAACGAGCAGTACTTC.

This clone was seen only a few times. The gene calls are TRBV7-8 and TRBJ1-2; no clear D gene. The germline V gene has CDR1 SGHVS and CDR2 FQNEAQ. The CDR3 sequence is 15 residues long. The V and J ends lost 4 bases and 4 bases respectively, with 16 bases between them. This chain's CDR3 is CASSSSGRYIYGYTF. The CDR3, as DNA: TGTGCCAGCAGCTCTAGCGGGAGGTATATCTATGGCTACACCTTC.

In this sample, this clone turned up once. The rearrangement joins TRBV2 to TRBJ2-2; possibly TRBD2 for D (6 bases). V lost 4 bases and J lost 4, with 16 bases in between. The V gene's germline CDR1 is SNHLY and CDR2 FYNNEI. This CDR3 is 16 amino acids long. CDR3 DNA sequence: TGTGCCAGCAGTGGACGTTTGACTAGTGGCACCGGGGAGCTGTTTTTT. Encoded protein: CASSGRLTSGTGELFF.

The CDR3 sequence: CASSYNRDSWANYGYTF. In DNA form, the CDR3 reads TGTGCCAGCAGCTACAACAGGGATAGTTGGGCTAACTATGGCTACACCTTC. V and J are TRBV7-8 and TRBJ1-2; possible D gene TRBD1, 6 bases. V gave up 4 bases and J gave up 0 bases, with 18 bases separating them. The CDR3 covers 17 residues. Germline V lookup: CDR1 SGHVS, CDR2 FQNEAQ.

As regards this clone: A read error may produce the germline difference seen at one junction end. The chain has TRBV11-3 and TRBJ1-1; maybe TRBD1 (6 bases). From germline, CDR1 is SGHNT and CDR2 YENEEA. The CDR3 loop spans 16 amino acids. CDR3 sequence (DNA): TGTGCCAACAGCTTAGATCTTGGCAGGGGAAACACTGAAGCTTTCTTT. The encoded protein is CANSLDLGRGNTEAFF.

The chain recombines TRBV5-1 with TRBJ2-7; D ambiguous. Trimming removed 1 base from V and 6 bases from J, with 11 bases in between. This CDR3 is built from 13 residues. From germline, CDR1 is SGHRS and CDR2 YFSETQ. CDR3 amino acids: CASSLNPVGEQYF. In DNA form, the CDR3 reads TGCGCCAGCAGCTTGAACCCAGTTGGCGAGCAGTACTTC.

The V gene is TRBV7-9, the J gene TRBJ2-5; tentative D call: TRBD1 (5 bases). The CDR3 is made up of 17 amino acids. V was trimmed by 2 bases and J by 5 bases, leaving 21 bases between them. Germline V CDR1 and CDR2: SEHNR, FQNEAQ (reference sequence). The CDR3 is CASSLSPGLPKGETQYF. CDR3 DNA: TGTGCCAGCAGCTTAAGTCCAGGGCTCCCAAAGGGCGAGACCCAGTACTTC.

This chain links TRBV4-1 with TRBJ1-5, with TRBD1 as a possible D gene (6 bases). CDR1 is MGHRA, CDR2 YSYEKL, per germline. Trimming left V 0 bases short and J 3 bases short, with 15 bases between. This CDR3 has 17 residues. CDR3 region: CASSQEGGARANQPQHF. CDR3 sequence (DNA): TGCGCCAGCAGCCAAGAAGGGGGGGCCCGGGCCAATCAGCCCCAGCATTTT.